The source of this TCR beta chain is a study of T cell repertoires in cytomegalovirus infection. Study at large: TCR beta signatures that were public indicated CMV infection and matching HLA type.

TCRdb itself ran the reads through MiXCR, one entry per CDR3 protein. The sample holds nearly 700,000 distinct CDR3 sequences, about 33% seen once. The ends were cut back, 8 bases at V and 2 bases at J, with 18 bases in the middle. CDR3 length: 15 amino acids. Germline CDR1 ENHRY, CDR2 SYGVKD. This clonotype turned up a few times. The antigen remains unidentified. The TCR was taken from a human donor in good health (CMV status not recorded). Some clones in this sample may be carry-over from other donors' samples. The chain links TRBV10-3 to TRBJ1-2; a possible D gene is TRBD1 (5 bases). This specimen consisted of cultured PBMCs, obtained from culture after CMV antigen stimulation. The CDR3 protein is CAIRGHGEGNYGYTF. The DNA for the CDR3 is TGTGCCATCCGGGGCCACGGGGAGGGCAACTATGGCTACACCTTC.